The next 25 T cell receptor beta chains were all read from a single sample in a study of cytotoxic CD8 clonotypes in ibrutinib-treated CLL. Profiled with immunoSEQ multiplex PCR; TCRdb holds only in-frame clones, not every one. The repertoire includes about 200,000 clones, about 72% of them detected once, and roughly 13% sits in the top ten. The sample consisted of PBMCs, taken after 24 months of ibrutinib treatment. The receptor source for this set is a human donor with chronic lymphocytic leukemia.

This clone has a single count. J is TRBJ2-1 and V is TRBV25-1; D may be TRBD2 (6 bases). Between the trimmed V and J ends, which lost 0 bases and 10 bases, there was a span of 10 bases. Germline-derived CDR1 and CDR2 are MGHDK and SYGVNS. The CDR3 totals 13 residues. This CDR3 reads CASSEYGAGEQFF. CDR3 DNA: TGTGCCAGCAGTGAATATGGGGCGGGGGAGCAGTTCTTC.

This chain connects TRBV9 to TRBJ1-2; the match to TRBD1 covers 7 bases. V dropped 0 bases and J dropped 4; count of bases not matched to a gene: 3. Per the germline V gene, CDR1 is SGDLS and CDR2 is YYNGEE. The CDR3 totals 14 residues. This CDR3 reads CASSVGQGLYGYTF. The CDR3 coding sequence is TGTGCCAGCAGCGTAGGACAGGGACTCTATGGCTACACCTTC.

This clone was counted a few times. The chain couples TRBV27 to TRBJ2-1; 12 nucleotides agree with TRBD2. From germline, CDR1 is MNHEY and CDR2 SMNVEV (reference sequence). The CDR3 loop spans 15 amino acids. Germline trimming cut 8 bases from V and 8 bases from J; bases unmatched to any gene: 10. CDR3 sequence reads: CASGSTSGSMHEQFF. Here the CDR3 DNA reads TGTGCCAGCGGGTCGACTAGCGGGAGTATGCATGAGCAGTTCTTC.

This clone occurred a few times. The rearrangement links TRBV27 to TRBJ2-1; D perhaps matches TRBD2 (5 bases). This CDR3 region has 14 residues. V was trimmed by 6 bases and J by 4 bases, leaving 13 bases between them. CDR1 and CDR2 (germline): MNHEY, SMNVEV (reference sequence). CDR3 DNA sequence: TGTGCCAGCAGAAAGGCTAGCCCGTACAATGAGCAGTTCTTC. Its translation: CASRKASPYNEQFF.

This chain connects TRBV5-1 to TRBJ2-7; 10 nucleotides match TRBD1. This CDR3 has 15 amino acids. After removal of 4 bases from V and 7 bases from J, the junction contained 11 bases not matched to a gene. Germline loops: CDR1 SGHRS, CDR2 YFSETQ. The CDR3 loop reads CASSPLWGQGREQYF. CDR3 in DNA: TGCGCCAGCAGCCCGCTTTGGGGACAGGGGAGAGAGCAGTACTTC.

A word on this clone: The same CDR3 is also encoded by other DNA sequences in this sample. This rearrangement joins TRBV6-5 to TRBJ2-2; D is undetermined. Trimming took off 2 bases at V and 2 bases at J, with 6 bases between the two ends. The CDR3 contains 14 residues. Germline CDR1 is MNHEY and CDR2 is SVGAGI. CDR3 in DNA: TGTGCCAGCAGTTACGGGCCAAACACCGGGGAGCTGTTTTTT. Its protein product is CASSYGPNTGELFF.

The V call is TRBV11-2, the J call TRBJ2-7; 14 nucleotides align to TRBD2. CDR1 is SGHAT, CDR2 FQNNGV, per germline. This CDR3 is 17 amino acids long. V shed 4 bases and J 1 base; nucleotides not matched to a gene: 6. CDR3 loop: CASSYGLAGGVSYEQYF. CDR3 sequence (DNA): TGTGCCAGCAGCTACGGACTAGCGGGAGGAGTGTCCTACGAGCAGTACTTC.

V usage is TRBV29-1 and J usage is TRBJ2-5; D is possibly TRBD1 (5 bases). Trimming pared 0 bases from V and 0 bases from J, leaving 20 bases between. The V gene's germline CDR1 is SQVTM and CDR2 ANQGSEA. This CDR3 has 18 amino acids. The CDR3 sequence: CSVEDWGTGFKHQETQYF. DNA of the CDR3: TGCAGCGTTGAAGATTGGGGCACGGGCTTCAAACACCAAGAGACCCAGTACTTC. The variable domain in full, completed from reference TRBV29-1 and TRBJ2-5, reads SAVISQKPSRDICQRGTSLTIQCQVDSQVTMMFWYRQQPGQSLTLIATANQGSEATYESGFVIDKFPISRPNLTFSTLTVSNMSPEDSSIYLCSVEDWGTGFKHQETQYFGPGTRLLVL.

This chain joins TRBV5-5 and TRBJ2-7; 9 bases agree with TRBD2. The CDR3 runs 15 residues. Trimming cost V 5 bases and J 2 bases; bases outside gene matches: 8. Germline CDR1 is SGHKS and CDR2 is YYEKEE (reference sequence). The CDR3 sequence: CASRDPGLAPYEQYF. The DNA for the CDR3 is TGTGCCAGCAGAGACCCGGGACTAGCCCCCTACGAGCAGTACTTC.

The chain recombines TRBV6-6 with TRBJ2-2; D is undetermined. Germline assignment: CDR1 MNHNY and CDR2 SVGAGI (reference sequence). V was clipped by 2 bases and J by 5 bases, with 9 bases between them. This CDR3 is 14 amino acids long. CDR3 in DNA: TGTGCCAGCAGTTACGTACTACTTACCGGGGAGCTGTTTTTT. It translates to CASSYVLLTGELFF.

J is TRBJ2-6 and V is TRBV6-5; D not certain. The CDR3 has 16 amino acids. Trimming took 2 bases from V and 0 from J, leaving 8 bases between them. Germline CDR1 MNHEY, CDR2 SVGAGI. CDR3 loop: CASSYLRNSGANVLTF. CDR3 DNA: TGTGCCAGCAGTTACCTTCGCAACTCTGGGGCCAACGTCCTGACTTTC.

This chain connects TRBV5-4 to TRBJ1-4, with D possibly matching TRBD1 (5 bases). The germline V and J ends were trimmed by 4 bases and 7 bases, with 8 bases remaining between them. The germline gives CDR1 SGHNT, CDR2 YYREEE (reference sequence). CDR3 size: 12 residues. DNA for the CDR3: TGTGCCAGCAGCACAGGTTTTGAAAAACTGTTTTTT. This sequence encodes CASSTGFEKLFF.

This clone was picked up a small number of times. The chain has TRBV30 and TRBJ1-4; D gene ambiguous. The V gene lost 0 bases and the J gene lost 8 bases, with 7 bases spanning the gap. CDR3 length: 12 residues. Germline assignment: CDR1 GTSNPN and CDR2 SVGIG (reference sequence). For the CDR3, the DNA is TGTGCCTGGAGTGTACTGACAGAAAAACTGTTTTTT. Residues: CAWSVLTEKLFF.

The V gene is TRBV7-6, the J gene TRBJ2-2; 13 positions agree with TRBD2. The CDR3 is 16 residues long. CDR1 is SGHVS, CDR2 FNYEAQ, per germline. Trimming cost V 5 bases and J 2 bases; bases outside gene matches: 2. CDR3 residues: CASSPGLAGNTGELFF. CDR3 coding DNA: TGTGCCAGCAGCCCGGGACTAGCGGGAAACACCGGGGAGCTGTTTTTT.

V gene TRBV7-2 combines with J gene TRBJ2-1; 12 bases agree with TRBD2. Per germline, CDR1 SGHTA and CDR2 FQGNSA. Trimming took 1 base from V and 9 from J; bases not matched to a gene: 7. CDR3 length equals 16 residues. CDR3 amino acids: CASSLDTSGRFGEQFF. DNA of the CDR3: TGTGCCAGCAGCTTAGACACTAGCGGGAGGTTTGGTGAGCAGTTCTTC.

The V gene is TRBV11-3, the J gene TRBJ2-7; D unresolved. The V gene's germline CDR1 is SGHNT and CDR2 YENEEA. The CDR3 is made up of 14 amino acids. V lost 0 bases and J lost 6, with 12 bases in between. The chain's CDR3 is CASSLDITSSEQYF. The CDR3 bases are TGTGCCAGCAGCTTAGATATAACCTCGAGCGAGCAGTACTTC.

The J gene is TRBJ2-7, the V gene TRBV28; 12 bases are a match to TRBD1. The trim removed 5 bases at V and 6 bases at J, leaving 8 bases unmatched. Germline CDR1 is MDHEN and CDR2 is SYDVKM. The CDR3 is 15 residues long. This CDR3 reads CASSGPGQGAREQYF. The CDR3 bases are TGTGCCAGCAGTGGCCCGGGACAGGGGGCTCGCGAGCAGTACTTC.

For the CDR3, the DNA is TGTGCCAGCAGCTTGAGGGAGGCACACTCCTACGAGCAGTACTTC. It encodes CASSLREAHSYEQYF. The V call is TRBV7-9, the J call TRBJ2-7, with D possibly matching TRBD2 (6 bases). The germline V and J ends were trimmed by 3 bases and 0 bases, with 12 bases remaining between them. This CDR3 comprises 15 residues. CDR1 and CDR2 (germline): SEHNR, FQNEAQ (reference sequence).

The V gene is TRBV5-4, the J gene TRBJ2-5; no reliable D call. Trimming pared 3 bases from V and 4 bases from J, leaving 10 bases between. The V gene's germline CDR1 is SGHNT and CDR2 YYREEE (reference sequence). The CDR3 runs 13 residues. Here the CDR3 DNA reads TGTGCCAGCAGCTCTCCCGTTGGAGAGACCCAGTACTTC. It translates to CASSSPVGETQYF.

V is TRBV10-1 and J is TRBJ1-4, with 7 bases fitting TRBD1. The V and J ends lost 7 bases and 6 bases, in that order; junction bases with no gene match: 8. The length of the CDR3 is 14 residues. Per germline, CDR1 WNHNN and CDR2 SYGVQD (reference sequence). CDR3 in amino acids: CASIPSTGDEKLFF. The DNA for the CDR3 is TGCGCCAGCATTCCTTCAACAGGGGATGAAAAACTGTTTTTT.

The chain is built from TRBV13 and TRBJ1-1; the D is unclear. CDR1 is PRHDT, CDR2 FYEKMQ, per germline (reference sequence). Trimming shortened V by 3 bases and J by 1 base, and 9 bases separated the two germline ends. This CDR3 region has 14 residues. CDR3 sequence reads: CASSFRNSNTEAFF. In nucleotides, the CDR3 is TGTGCCAGCAGCTTCAGGAATTCGAACACTGAAGCTTTCTTT. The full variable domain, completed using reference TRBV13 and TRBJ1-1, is AAGVIQSPRHLIKEKRETATLKCYPIPRHDTVYWYQQGPGQDPQFLISFYEKMQSDKGSIPDRFSAQQFSDYHSELNMSSLELGDSALYFCASSFRNSNTEAFFGQGTRLTVV.

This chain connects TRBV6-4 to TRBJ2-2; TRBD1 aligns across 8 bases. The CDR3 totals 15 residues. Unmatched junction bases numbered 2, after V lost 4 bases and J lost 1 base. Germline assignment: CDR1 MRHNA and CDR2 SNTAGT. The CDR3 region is CASSVQGENTGELFF. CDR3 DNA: TGTGCCAGCAGTGTACAGGGGGAGAACACCGGGGAGCTGTTTTTT.

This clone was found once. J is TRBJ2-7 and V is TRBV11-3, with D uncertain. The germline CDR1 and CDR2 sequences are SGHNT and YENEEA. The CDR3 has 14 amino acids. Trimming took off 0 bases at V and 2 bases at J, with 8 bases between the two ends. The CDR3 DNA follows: TGTGCCAGCAGCTTAGATCACGAGGCCTACGAGCAGTACTTC. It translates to CASSLDHEAYEQYF.

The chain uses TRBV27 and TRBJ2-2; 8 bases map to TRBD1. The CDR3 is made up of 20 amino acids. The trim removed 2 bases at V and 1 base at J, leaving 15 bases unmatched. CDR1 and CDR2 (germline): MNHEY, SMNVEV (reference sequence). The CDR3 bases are TGTGCCAGCAGTTTAATTACTTGGCAGGGGGCTCGCTGGAACACCGGGGAGCTGTTTTTT. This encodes CASSLITWQGARWNTGELFF.

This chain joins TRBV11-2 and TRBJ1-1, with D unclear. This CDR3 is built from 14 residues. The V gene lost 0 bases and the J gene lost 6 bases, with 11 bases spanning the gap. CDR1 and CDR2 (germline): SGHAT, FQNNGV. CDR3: CASSLEPGLSEAFF. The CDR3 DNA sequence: TGTGCCAGCAGCTTAGAACCCGGGCTTTCTGAAGCTTTCTTT.